A selection of T cell receptor beta chains follows, all from one sample in a study of patients and donors after allogeneic stem cell transplantation. TCRdb redid the calling of the RT-PCR reads with MiXCR, one entry per CDR3 protein. This sample carries about a million distinct CDR3 sequences, about a sixth of them seen once, and the ten largest clones take 5% to 6.5%. Material for sequencing was blood, either unsorted or a sorted T cell fraction (not recorded which). The origin of the receptors is a human donor who was either an allogeneic HSCT recipient or a stem cell or donor lymphocyte infusion donor (not recorded which). It is not recorded whose cells these are; they may come from a transplant donor. Both conserved end residues are part of each CDR3. The order of the fields is clone size, CDR3 length, D gene, J gene, V gene, CDR3 protein, CDR3 DNA. A D gene is named only where the DNA matches it firmly. Clone size is shown for a subset of rows, as once, few, many or a class of expanded clone.

>few|14|TRBD1|TRBJ2-7|TRBV7-8
CASSMRDSLGEQYF
TGTGCCAGCAGCATGAGGGACAGCTTGGGCGAGCAGTACTTC
>few|16|TRBD1|TRBJ2-3|TRBV28
CASRQGPDRVTDTQYF
TGTGCCAGCAGACAAGGGCCGGACAGGGTTACAGATACGCAGTATTTT
>many|15|.|TRBJ1-1|TRBV12-3/TRBV12-4
CASSSPGRANTEAFF
TGTGCCAGCAGTTCGCCGGGACGGGCGAACACTGAAGCTTTCTTT
>few|13|TRBD1|TRBJ1-5|TRBV5-1
CASSSRGDQPQHF
TGCGCCAGCAGCTCCAGGGGGGATCAGCCCCAGCATTTT
>.|16|TRBD2|TRBJ2-1|TRBV6-1
CASREPGTSGYNEQFF
TGTGCCAGCAGAGAACCCGGGACTAGCGGATACAATGAGCAGTTCTTC
>.|15|TRBD1|TRBJ1-1|TRBV12-3/TRBV12-4
CASSLDRGRNTEAFF
TGTGCCAGCAGTTTGGACAGGGGACGGAACACTGAAGCTTTCTTT
>few|12|.|TRBJ1-2|TRBV18
CASSPNIDGYTF
TGTGCCAGCTCACCAAACATCGATGGCTACACCTTC
>few|18|TRBD1|TRBJ1-4|TRBV3-1
CASSRDRERLGTNEKLFF
TGTGCCAGCAGCCGGGACAGGGAGAGGTTGGGAACTAATGAAAAACTGTTTTTT
>few|16|.|TRBJ2-1|TRBV19
CASSILQGRGYNEQFF
TGTGCCAGTAGTATTCTACAGGGAAGGGGATACAATGAGCAGTTCTTC
>.|13|.|TRBJ1-3|TRBV7-9
CASSFVGENTIYF
TGTGCCAGCAGCTTCGTAGGTGAAAACACCATATATTTT
>.|15|.|TRBJ1-2|TRBV5-1
CASSGRGRNSYGYTF
TGCGCCAGCAGCGGGAGGGGCAGGAATTCCTATGGCTACACCTTC
>few|14|.|TRBJ2-7|TRBV10-3
CAIGGHVKSTEQYF
TGTGCCATCGGGGGACACGTGAAGTCGACCGAGCAGTACTTC
>.|17|.|TRBJ2-3|TRBV15
CATSRGKGGVSTDTQYF
TGTGCCACCAGCAGAGGGAAGGGCGGGGTTAGCACAGATACGCAGTATTTT
>.|13|TRBD2|TRBJ2-7|TRBV13
CASSPESSGEQYF
TGTGCCAGCAGCCCCGAATCTAGCGGTGAGCAGTACTTC
>.|15|.|TRBJ1-3|TRBV12-3/TRBV12-4
CASKRRTVDGNTIYF
TGTGCCAGCAAAAGACGGACAGTTGATGGAAACACCATATATTTT
>.|13|.|TRBJ2-1|TRBV29-1
CSATGYPYNEQFF
TGCAGCGCCACAGGGTACCCCTACAATGAGCAGTTCTTC
>.|16|.|TRBJ1-6|TRBV15
CATSRPRDGLSSPLHF
TGTGCCACCAGCCGACCAAGGGATGGATTAAGTTCACCCCTCCACTTT
>.|16|.|TRBJ2-5|TRBV12-3/TRBV12-4
CASRPTGDSYQETQYF
TGTGCCAGCAGACCTACAGGGGACTCGTACCAAGAGACCCAGTACTTC
>.|13|.|TRBJ1-5|TRBV3-1
CASRGKGNQPQHF
TGTGCCAGCAGGGGAAAGGGCAATCAGCCCCAGCATTTT
>few|15|TRBD1|TRBJ2-7|TRBV10-3
CAISESATGTNEQYF
TGTGCCATCAGTGAGTCGGCGACAGGGACCAATGAGCAGTACTTC
>.|18|TRBD1|TRBJ2-3|TRBV6-5
CASSFSSGTGFRTDTQYF
TGTGCCAGCAGTTTTTCTTCCGGGACAGGGTTTCGGACAGATACGCAGTATTTT
>.|13|.|TRBJ2-5|TRBV7-9
CASSLAGAQTQYF
TGTGCCAGCAGCTTAGCTGGGGCCCAGACCCAGTACTTC
>few|13|.|TRBJ2-5|TRBV7-3
CASSSDSRGTQYF
TGTGCCAGCAGCTCGGACTCACGGGGGACCCAGTACTTC
>.|14|.|TRBJ1-1|TRBV2
CASSEAWGGTEAFF
TGTGCCAGCAGTGAAGCTTGGGGGGGAACTGAAGCTTTCTTT
>.|16|.|TRBJ2-7|TRBV2
CASSVGSRRDPYEQYF
TGTGCCAGCAGTGTTGGATCTCGGCGGGACCCCTACGAGCAGTACTTC
>.|13|.|TRBJ2-3|TRBV27
CASREWSTDTQYF
TGTGCCAGCCGCGAATGGAGCACAGATACGCAGTATTTT
>many|10|.|TRBJ2-2|TRBV6-1
CASSEGQLFF
TGTGCCAGCAGTGAAGGACAACTGTTTTTT
>.|16|.|TRBJ2-2|TRBV7-2
CASSLDAPGNTGELFF
TGTGCCAGCAGCTTAGACGCCCCGGGGAACACCGGGGAGCTGTTTTTT
>few|15|.|TRBJ2-7|TRBV5-1
CASSFGTPQSYEQYF
TGCGCCAGCAGCTTTGGGACACCACAAAGCTACGAGCAGTACTTC
>.|15|.|TRBJ2-1|TRBV14
CASSRTAGSFGEQFF
TGTGCCAGCAGCCGTACAGCGGGCTCCTTTGGTGAGCAGTTCTTC
>.|14|.|TRBJ2-7|TRBV7-8
CASSRLEGQDEQYF
TGTGCCAGCAGCCGCCTAGAGGGCCAGGACGAGCAGTACTTC
>few|15|TRBD1|TRBJ2-2|TRBV5-6
CASSLARGHTGELFF
TGTGCCAGCAGCCTGGCCAGGGGGCACACCGGGGAGCTGTTTTTT
>few|13|TRBD2|TRBJ2-5|TRBV7-9
CASSSGLPETQYF
TGTGCCAGCAGCTCGGGACTACCAGAGACCCAGTACTTC
>few|16|.|TRBJ2-3|TRBV6-2/TRBV6-3
CASSDRGGYSTDTQYF
TGTGCCAGCAGTGACCGTGGCGGGTATAGCACAGATACGCAGTATTTT
>.|14|.|TRBJ1-2|TRBV7-2
CASSPSPRRYGYTF
TGTGCCAGCAGCCCCTCCCCCCGCCGCTATGGCTACACCTTC
>few|15|.|TRBJ2-7|TRBV5-1
CASSLATGITYEQYF
TGCGCCAGCAGCTTGGCCACTGGGATCACCTACGAGCAGTACTTC
>few|17|TRBD2|TRBJ2-3|TRBV4-2
CASSQDRHGTSGDTQYF
TGTGCCAGCAGCCAAGATCGTCACGGGACTAGCGGGGATACGCAGTATTTT
>.|14|.|TRBJ2-3|TRBV6-5
CASSYSDRTDTQYF
TGTGCCAGCAGTTACTCGGACCGCACAGATACGCAGTATTTT
>.|14|.|TRBJ2-1|TRBV9
CASSVARKYNEQFF
TGTGCCAGCAGCGTAGCCAGGAAGTACAATGAGCAGTTCTTC
>many|13|.|TRBJ1-3|TRBV29-1
CSVRPGTGNTIYF
TGCAGCGTTCGGCCGGGGACTGGAAACACCATATATTTT
>.|15|TRBD1|TRBJ1-5|TRBV28
CASSSDRGRGQPQHF
TGTGCCAGCAGTTCCGACAGGGGGCGAGGGCAGCCCCAGCATTTT
>few|11|.|TRBJ2-1|TRBV2
CASSGLDEQFF
TGTGCCAGCAGTGGACTGGATGAGCAGTTCTTC